This T cell receptor (beta chain) was observed in a study of T cell responses to AZD1222 COVID-19 vaccine. The CDR3 sequence is 18 residues long. V was cut by 3 bases and J by 2 bases, with 20 bases left in between. Germline V gene sequence: CDR1 MNHNS, CDR2 SASEGT. Produced via immunoSEQ multiplex PCR; TCRdb's table is partial and in-frame only. The sample yields 150,000 to 200,000 clones, 92% seen once. This chain joins TRBV6-1 and TRBJ1-3; D unresolved. Sample: peripheral blood, taken 28 days after the second AZD1222 dose. This sequence was found in an adult who received the AZD1222 COVID-19 vaccine. The CDR3: CASSDQRLLFTPGNTIYF. The CDR3 DNA is TGTGCCAGCAGTGACCAGCGTCTTCTATTCACTCCTGGAAACACCATATATTTT.